The clone carrying this TCR beta chain was recorded a few times. The data originate from a study of blood T cell repertoires in COVID-19. Libraries were prepared by immunoSEQ multiplex PCR; TCRdb keeps only in-frame clonotypes and omits some of them. The sample has some 28,000 clones, 85% seen once. Germline V CDR1 and CDR2: LGHNA, YSLEER. V trimming: 2 bases; J trimming: 5 bases; junction bases outside the gene matches: 5. The CDR3 has 15 amino acids. The source is a human donor in a cohort sampled during active COVID-19. The genes are TRBV4-3 and TRBJ2-5; TRBD1 matches 10 bases. Sequencing was done on a sample of peripheral blood. The DNA of the CDR3 is TGCGCCAGCAGCCAAACGGACAGGGGGTTTGAGACCCAGTACTTC. Translation: CASSQTDRGFETQYF.